This T cell receptor beta chain was sequenced during a study of graft-versus-host responses after intestinal transplantation. Study-level points and caveats: Recipient marrow harbored GvH clones, some of which surfaced first in ileum or blood.

Assay used: immunoSEQ multiplex PCR; TCRdb lists only in-frame clones, some missing. The sample records tens of thousands of clones, about 93% being singletons. The germline V gene encodes CDR1 LNHDA and CDR2 SQIVND (reference sequence). The CDR3 is 12 residues long. Trimming shortened V by 9 bases and J by 2 bases, and 11 bases separated the two germline ends. Notes on this clone: What it binds is unknown.

The receptor was derived from a human donor who was the organ donor for an intestinal transplant. The rearrangement joins TRBV19 to TRBJ2-7, with D possibly being TRBD1 (6 bases). The input for sequencing was unstimulated CD8+ T cells sorted from spleen or lymph node cells, taken before transplant. The DNA for the CDR3 is TGTGCCAGGCAGGGGCACCCCTACGAGCAGTACTTC. Amino acid sequence: CARQGHPYEQYF.